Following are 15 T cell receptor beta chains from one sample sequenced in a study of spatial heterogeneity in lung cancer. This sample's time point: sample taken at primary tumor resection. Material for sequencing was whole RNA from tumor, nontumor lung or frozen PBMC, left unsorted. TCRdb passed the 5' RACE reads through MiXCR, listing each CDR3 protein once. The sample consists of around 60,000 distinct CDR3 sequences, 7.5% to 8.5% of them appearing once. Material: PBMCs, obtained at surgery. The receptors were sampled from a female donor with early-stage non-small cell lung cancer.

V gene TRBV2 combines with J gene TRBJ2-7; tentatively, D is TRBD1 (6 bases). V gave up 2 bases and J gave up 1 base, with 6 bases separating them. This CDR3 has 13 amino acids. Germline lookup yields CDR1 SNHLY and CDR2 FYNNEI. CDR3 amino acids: CASSETGSYEQYV. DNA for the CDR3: TGTGCCAGCAGTGAAACAGGGTCCTACGAGCAGTACGTC.

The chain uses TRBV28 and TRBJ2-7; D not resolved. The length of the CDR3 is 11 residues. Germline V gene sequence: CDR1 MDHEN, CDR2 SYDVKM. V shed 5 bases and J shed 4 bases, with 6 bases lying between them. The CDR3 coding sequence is TGTGCCAGCAGTGGGAAGTACGAGCAGTACTTC. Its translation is CASSGKYEQYF.

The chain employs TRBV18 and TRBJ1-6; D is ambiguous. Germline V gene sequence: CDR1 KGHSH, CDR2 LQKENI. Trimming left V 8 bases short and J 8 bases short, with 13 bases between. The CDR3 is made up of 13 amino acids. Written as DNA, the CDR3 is TGTGCCAGCCGCAATTCCCCAGATTCACCCCTCCACTTT. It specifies CASRNSPDSPLHF.

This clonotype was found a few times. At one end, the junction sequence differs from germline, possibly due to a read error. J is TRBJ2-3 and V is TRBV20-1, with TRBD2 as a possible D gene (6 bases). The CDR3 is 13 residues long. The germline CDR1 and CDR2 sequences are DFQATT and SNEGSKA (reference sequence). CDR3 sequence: CSATTGGTDTQYF. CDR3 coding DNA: TGCAGCGCTACTACGGGAGGCACAGATACGCAGTATTTT.

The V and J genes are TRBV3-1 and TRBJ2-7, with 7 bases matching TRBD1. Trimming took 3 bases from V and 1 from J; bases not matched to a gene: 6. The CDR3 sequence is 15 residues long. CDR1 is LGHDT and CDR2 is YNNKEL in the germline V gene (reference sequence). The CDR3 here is CASSQSGDRSYEQYF. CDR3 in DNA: TGTGCCAGCAGCCAGTCTGGGGACAGATCCTACGAGCAGTACTTC.

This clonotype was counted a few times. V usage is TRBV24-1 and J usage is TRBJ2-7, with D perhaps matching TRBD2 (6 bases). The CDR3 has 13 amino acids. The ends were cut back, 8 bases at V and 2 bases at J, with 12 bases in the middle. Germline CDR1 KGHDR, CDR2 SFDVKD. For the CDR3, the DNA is TGTGCCACCATGGGGGAGGCCACCTACGAGCAGTACTTC. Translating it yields CATMGEATYEQYF.

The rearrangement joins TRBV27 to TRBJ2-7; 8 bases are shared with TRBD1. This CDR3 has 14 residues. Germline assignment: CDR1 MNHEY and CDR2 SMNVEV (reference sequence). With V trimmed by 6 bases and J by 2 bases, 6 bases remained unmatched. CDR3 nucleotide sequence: TGTGCCAGCAGAAGAACAGGGGGTACCTACGAGCAGTACGTC. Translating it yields CASRRTGGTYEQYV.

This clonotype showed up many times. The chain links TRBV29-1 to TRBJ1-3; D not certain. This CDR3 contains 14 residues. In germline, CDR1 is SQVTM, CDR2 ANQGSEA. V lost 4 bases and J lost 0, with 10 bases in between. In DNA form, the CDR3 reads TGCAGCGTTGGAGCAGGTAGCTCTGGAAACACCATATATTTT. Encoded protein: CSVGAGSSGNTIYF.

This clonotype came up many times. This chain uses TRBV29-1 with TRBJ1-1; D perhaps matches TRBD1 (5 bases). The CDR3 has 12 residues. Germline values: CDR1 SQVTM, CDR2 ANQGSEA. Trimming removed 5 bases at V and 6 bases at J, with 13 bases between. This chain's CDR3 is CSVHQGFAEAFF. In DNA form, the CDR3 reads TGCAGCGTTCATCAGGGTTTCGCTGAAGCTTTCTTT.

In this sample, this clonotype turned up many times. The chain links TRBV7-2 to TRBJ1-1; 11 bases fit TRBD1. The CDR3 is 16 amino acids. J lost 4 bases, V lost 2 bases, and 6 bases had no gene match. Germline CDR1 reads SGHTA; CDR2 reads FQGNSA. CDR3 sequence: CASSLSLGTGGTEAFF. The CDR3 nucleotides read TGTGCCAGCAGCTTATCACTAGGGACAGGGGGCACTGAAGCTTTCTTT.

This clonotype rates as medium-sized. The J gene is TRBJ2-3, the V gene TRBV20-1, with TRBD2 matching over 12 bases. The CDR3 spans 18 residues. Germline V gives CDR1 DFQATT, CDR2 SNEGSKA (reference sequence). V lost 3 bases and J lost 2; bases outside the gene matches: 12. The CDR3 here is CSARILAGGGGPTDTQYF. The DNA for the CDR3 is TGCAGTGCTAGGATCCTAGCGGGAGGGGGAGGCCCCACAGATACGCAGTATTTT.

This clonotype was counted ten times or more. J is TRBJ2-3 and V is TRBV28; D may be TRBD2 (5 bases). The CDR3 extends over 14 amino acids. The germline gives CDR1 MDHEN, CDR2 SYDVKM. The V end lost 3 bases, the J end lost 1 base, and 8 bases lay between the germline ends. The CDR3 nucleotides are TGTGCCAGCAGTTTCCTAGCCGGCACAGATACGCAGTATTTT. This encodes CASSFLAGTDTQYF.

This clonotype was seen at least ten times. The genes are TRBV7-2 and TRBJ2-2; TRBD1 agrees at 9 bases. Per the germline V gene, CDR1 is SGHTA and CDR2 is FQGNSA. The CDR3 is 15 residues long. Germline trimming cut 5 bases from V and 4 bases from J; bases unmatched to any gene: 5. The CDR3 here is CASSPGTGSTGELFF. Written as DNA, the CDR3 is TGTGCCAGCAGCCCCGGGACAGGGAGCACCGGGGAGCTGTTTTTT.

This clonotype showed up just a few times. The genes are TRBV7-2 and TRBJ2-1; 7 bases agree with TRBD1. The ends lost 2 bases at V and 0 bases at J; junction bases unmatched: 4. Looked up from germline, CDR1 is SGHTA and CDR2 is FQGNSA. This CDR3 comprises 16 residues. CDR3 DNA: TGTGCCAGCAGCTTAATCAGGGGGAGCTCCTACAATGAGCAGTTCTTC. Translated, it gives CASSLIRGSSYNEQFF.

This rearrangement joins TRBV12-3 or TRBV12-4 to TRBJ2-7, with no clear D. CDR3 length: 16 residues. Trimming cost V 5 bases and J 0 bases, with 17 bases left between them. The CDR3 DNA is TGTGCCAGCAGTCCGATTAGGTCCCCGAACTCCTACGAGCAGTACGTC. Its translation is CASSPIRSPNSYEQYV.